There are many counts of the clone carrying this TCR beta chain. These data originate in a study of T cells in Graves' hyperthyroidism and ophthalmopathy. RNA transcripts gave rise to amplified TCR beta CDR3 regions. The HTBI primer set served for first-round RT-PCR of the TCR CDR3. From the multiplex PCR reads, TCRdb called clonotypes with MiXCR, one entry per CDR3 protein. The sample has over 550,000 distinct CDR3 sequences, 16% seen once; the top ten hold under 20%. Lactation, pregnancy, other autoimmune disease or uncontrolled infection led to exclusion of patients. Between the trimmed V and J ends, which lost 7 bases and 0 bases, there was a span of 12 bases. The CDR3 consists of 14 residues. The germline gives CDR1 MNHEY, CDR2 SMNVEV (reference sequence).

The receptor comes from a woman between 18 and 30 years old with Graves' hyperthyroidism. This chain links TRBV27 with TRBJ1-1; D is perhaps TRBD1 (5 bases). Material for sequencing was blood. CDR3 region: CASMSPGLNTEAFF. In nucleotides, the CDR3 is TGTGCCAGCATGAGTCCAGGGTTGAACACTGAAGCTTTCTTT.